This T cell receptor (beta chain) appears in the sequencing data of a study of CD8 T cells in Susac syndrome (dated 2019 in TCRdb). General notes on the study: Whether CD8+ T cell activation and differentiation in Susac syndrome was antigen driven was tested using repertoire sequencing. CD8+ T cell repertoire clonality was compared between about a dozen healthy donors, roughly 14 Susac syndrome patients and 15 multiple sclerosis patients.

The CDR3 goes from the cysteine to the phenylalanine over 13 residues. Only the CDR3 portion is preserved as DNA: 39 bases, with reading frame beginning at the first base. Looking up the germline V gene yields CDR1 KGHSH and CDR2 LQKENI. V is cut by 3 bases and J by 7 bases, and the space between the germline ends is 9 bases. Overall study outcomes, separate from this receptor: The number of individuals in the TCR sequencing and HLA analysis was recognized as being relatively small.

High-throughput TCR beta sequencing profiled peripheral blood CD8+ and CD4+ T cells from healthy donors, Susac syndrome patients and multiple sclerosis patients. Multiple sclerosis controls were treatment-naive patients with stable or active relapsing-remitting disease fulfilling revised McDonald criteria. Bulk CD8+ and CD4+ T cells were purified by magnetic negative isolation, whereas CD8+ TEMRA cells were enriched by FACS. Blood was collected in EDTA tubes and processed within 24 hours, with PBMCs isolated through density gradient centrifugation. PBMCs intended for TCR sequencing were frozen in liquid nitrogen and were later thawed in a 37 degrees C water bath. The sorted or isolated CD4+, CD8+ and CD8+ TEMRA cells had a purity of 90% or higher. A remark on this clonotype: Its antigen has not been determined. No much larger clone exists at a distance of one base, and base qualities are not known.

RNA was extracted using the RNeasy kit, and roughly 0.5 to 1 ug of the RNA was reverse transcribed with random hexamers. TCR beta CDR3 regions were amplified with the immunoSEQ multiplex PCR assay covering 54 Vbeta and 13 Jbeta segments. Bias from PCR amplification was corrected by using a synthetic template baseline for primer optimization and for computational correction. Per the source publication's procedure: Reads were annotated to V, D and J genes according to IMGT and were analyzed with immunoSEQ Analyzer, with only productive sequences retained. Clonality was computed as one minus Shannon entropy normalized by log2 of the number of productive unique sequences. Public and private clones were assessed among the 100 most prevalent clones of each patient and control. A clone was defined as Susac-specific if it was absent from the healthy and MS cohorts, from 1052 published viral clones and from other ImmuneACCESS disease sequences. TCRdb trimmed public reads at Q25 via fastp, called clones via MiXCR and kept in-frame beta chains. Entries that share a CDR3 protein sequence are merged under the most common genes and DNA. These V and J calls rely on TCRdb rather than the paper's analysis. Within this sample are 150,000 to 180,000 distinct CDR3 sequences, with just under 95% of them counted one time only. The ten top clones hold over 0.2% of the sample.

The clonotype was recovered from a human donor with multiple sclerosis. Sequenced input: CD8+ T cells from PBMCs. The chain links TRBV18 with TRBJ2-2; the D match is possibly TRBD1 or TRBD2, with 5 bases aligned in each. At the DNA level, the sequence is TGTGCCAGCTCACCTGGGACCGTCGGGGAGCTGTTTTTT. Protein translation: CASSPGTVGELFF. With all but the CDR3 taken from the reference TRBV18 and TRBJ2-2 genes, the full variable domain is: NAGVMQNPRHLVRRRGQEARLRCSPMKGHSHVYWYRQLPEEGLKFMVYLQKENIIDESGMPKERFSAEFPKEGPSILRIQQVVRGDSAAYFCASSPGTVGELFFGEGSRLTVL.